This TCR beta chain was retrieved from a study of shared clonotypes between healthy human individuals. Study-level results: The sampled material consisted only of blood, and tissue repertoires are likely to differ. It was the few donors that limited the genetic and exposure-history diversity represented.

Here immunoSEQ multiplex PCR was the method, and the copy in TCRdb shows in-frame clones only, minus some. This table holds about 450,000 clones, 70% to 80% found once. Points on this clone: Its antigen is not known.

The CDR3 is made up of 11 amino acids. CDR1 MNHNS and CDR2 SASEGT come from the germline V gene. Between the trimmed V and J ends, which lost 4 bases and 8 bases, there was a span of 8 bases. The rearrangement joins TRBV6-1 to TRBJ1-2; a possible D gene is TRBD1 (5 bases). Material for sequencing was PBMCs. The sequence came from a woman in her 40s in good health. Some clones in this sample may be carry-over from other donors' samples. CDR3 in DNA: TGTGCCAGCAGTGCAGGGTTCGGCTACACCTTC. It specifies CASSAGFGYTF.